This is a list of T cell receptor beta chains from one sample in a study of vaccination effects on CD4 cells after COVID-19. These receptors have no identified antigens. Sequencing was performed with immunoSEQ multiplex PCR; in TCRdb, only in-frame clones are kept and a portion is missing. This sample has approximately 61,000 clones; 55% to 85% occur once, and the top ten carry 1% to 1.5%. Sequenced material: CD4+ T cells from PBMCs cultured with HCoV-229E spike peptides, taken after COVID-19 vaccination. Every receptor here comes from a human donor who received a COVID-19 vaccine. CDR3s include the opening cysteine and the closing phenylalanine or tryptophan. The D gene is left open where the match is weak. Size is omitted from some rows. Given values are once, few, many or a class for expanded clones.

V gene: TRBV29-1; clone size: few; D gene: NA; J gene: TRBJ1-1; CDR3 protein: CSVASRGVTEAFF; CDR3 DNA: TGCAGCGTTGCCTCCAGGGGAGTGACTGAAGCTTTCTTT
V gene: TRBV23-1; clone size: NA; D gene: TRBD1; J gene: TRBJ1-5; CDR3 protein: CASRRTGLRQPQHF; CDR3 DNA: TGCGCCAGCAGGCGGACAGGGCTCAGACAGCCCCAGCATTTT
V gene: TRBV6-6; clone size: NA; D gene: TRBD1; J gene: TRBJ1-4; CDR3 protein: CASSRTGTVEKLFF; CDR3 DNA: TGTGCCAGCAGCCGGACAGGGACGGTTGAAAAACTGTTTTTT
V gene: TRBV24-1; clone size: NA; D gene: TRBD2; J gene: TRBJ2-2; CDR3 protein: CATSDRGSGEELFF; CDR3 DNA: TGTGCCACCAGTGATCGGGGAAGCGGGGAGGAGCTGTTTTTT
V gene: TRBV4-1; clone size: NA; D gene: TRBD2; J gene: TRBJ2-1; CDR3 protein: CASSQTSGGTTYNEQFF; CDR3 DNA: TGCGCCAGCAGCCAAACTAGCGGGGGGACTACCTACAATGAGCAGTTCTTC
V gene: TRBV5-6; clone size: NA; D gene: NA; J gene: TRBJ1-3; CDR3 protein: CASSLRSSGNTIYF; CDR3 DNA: TGTGCCAGCAGCTTGCGGAGCTCTGGAAACACCATATATTTT
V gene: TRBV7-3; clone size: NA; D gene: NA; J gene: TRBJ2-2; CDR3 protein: CASSPVVSGAGELFF; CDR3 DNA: TGTGCCAGCAGCCCCGTGGTCTCAGGAGCCGGGGAGCTGTTTTTT
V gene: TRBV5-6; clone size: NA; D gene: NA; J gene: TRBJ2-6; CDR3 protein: CASSSFRYDRPSGANVLTF; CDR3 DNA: TGTGCCAGCAGCTCCTTTCGATATGACAGACCCTCTGGGGCCAACGTCCTGACTTTC
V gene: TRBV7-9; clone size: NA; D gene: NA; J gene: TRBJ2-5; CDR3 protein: CASSFRGSPETQYF; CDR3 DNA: TGTGCCAGCAGCTTCAGGGGTTCGCCAGAGACCCAGTACTTC
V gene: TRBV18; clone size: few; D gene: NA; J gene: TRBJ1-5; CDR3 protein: CASSPGAGQPQHF; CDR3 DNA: TGTGCCAGCTCACCGGGGGCAGGTCAGCCCCAGCATTTT
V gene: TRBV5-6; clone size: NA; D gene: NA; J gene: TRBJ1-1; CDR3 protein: CASSLSLNTEAFF; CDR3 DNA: TGTGCCAGCAGCCTGTCGTTGAACACTGAAGCTTTCTTT
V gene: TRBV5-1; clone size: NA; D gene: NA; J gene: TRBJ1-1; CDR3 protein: CASSPGLGTEAFF; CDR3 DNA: TGCGCCAGCAGCCCAGGGCTTGGGACTGAAGCTTTCTTT
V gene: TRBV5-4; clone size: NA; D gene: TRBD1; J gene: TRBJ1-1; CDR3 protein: CASSLQGLENTEAFF; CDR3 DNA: TGTGCCAGCAGCTTACAGGGGCTTGAGAACACTGAAGCTTTCTTT
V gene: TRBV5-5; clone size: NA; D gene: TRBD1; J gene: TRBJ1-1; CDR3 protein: CASSPRWSQGGPNTEAFF; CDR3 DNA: TGTGCCAGCAGCCCGAGGTGGAGTCAGGGGGGCCCAAACACTGAAGCTTTCTTT
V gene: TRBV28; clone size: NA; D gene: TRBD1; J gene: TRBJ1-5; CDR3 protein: CASSRAGTVKNQPQHF; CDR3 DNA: TGTGCCAGCAGTCGAGCGGGGACAGTCAAGAATCAGCCCCAGCATTTT
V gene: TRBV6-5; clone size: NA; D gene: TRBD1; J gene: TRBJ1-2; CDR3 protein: CASIRTGGFYGYTF; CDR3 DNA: TGTGCCAGCATTAGGACAGGGGGTTTCTATGGCTACACCTTC
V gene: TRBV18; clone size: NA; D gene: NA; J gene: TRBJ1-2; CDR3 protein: CASSPTALGQRINGYTF; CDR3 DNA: TGTGCCAGCTCACCAACAGCTTTAGGACAGCGCATAAATGGCTACACCTTC
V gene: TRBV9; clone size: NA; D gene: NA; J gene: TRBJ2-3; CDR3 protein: CASSRLDLTDTQYF; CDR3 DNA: TGTGCCAGCAGTCGACTGGACTTAACAGATACGCAGTATTTT
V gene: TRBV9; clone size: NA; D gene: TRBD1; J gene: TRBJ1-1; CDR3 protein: CASSGQGRGTEAFF; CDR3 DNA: TGTGCCAGCAGCGGACAGGGACGAGGCACTGAAGCTTTCTTT
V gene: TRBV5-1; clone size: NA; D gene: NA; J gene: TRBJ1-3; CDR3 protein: CASSYLGQSSGNTIYF; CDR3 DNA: TGCGCCAGCAGCTATTTAGGACAGAGCTCTGGAAACACCATATATTTT
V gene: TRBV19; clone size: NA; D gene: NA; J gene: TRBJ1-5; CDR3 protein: CASSIGPYVRGEGGQPQHF; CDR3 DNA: TGTGCCAGTAGTATCGGGCCCTACGTAAGAGGGGAGGGTGGTCAGCCCCAGCATTTT
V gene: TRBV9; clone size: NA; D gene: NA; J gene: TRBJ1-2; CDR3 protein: CASSAGSTNYGYTF; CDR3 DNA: TGTGCCAGCAGCGCAGGGTCGACTAACTATGGCTACACCTTC
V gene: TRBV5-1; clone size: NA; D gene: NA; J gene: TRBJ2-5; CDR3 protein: CASSPDSPSQETQYF; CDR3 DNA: TGCGCCAGCAGCCCAGACTCGCCAAGCCAAGAGACCCAGTACTTC
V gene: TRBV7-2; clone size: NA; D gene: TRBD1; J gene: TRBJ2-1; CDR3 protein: CASSLEGDRYNEQFF; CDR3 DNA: TGTGCCAGCAGCTTAGAGGGGGACAGATACAATGAGCAGTTCTTC
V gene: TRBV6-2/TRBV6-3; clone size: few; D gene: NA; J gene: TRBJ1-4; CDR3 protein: CASSSIRQGGEKLFF; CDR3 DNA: TGTGCCAGCAGTTCAATTCGCCAGGGCGGGGAAAAACTGTTTTTT
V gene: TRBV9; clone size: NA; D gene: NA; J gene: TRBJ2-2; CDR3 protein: CASSVAPNTGELFF; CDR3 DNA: TGTGCCAGCAGCGTAGCGCCGAACACCGGGGAGCTGTTTTTT
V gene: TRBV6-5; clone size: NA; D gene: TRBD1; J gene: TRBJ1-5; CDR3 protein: CASRAGGIGNQPQHF; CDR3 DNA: TGTGCCAGCCGGGCAGGGGGAATAGGCAATCAGCCCCAGCATTTT
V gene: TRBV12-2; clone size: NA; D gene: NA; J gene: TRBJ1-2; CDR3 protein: CASRLHHEGDYGYTF; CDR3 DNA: TGTGCAAGTCGCTTACACCATGAAGGAGACTATGGCTACACCTTC
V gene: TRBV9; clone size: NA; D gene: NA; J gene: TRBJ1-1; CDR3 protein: CASSSRGGGNTEAFF; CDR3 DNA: TGTGCCAGCAGCTCCCGGGGAGGAGGGAACACTGAAGCTTTCTTT
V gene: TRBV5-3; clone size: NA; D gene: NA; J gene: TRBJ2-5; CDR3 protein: CARSLVVEGETQYF; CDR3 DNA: TGTGCCAGAAGCTTGGTGGTTGAGGGGGAGACCCAGTACTTC
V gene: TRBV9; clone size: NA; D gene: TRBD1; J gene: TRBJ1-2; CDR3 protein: CASSGTGQGTGYTF; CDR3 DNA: TGTGCCAGCAGCGGTACCGGACAGGGGACGGGCTACACCTTC
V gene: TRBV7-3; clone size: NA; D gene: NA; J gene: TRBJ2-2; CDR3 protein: CASSLFGTANTGELFF; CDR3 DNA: TGTGCCAGCAGCTTATTTGGGACCGCGAACACCGGGGAGCTGTTTTTT
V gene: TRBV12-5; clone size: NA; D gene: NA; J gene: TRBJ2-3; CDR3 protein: CASGPKGTFLDTQYF; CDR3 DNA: TGTGCTAGTGGGCCCAAGGGGACATTTTTGGATACGCAGTATTTT
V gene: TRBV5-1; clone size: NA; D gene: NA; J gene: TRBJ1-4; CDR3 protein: CASSPAGRSNEKLFF; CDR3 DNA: TGCGCCAGCAGCCCCGCGGGACGGAGTAATGAAAAACTGTTTTTT
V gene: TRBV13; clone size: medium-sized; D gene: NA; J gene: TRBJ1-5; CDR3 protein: CASSRGLNQPQHF; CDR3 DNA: TGTGCCAGCAGCCGAGGACTCAATCAGCCCCAGCATTTT
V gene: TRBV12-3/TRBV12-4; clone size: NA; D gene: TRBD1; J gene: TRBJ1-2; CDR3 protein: CASTQTGGGYTF; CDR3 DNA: TGTGCCAGCACCCAGACAGGGGGGGGCTACACCTTC
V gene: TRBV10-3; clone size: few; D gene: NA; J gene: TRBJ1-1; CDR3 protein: CAISDGRLNTEAFF; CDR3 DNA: TGTGCCATCAGTGATGGGAGACTGAACACTGAAGCTTTCTTT